This note documents a single TCR beta chain sequence. Its matching antigen is unknown. The CDR3 sequence is 15 residues long. CDR1 and CDR2 from the germline V gene are MNHEY and SVGAGI. This record belongs to a study of T cells expressing NK-cell markers. Study summary: It was sorted CD3+CD56-NKG2C+, CD3+CD56+NKG2C- and CD3+CD56+NKG2C+ T cells that provided the TCR beta repertoires.

Whole-study results and caveats: Dominant NKG2C+ clonotype frequencies of roughly 1.0-8% of CD8+ T cells were measured in a handful of donors.

The TCR beta cDNA came from 5'RACE template switching with UMIs. For each CDR3 protein, TCRdb gives one entry from its re-call of the 5' RACE reads, without DNA. Across a few hundred thousand distinct CDR3 sequences, the top ten clones capture over 1.1% of the sample. The sequencing input was blood T cells: a sorted CD56 or NKG2C T cell subset, CD4+ or CD8+ T cells, or bulk PBMC T cells (not recorded which). The TCR sequence derives from a woman aged 50 to 60 in good health. This chain joins TRBV6-5 and TRBJ2-1; the TRBD2 assignment by TCRdb is unverifiable without DNA. CDR3 amino acids: CASMRSSPSYNEQFF.